A selection of T cell receptor beta chains follows, all from one sample in a study of OX40 agonist ivuxolimab in advanced cancers. The assay was immunoSEQ multiplex PCR, and TCRdb's table has in-frame clones only and misses some. Of some 45,000 clones in the sample, approximately 90% were seen once. The sequences come from CD4+ or CD8+ T cells sorted from blood, collected in a trial of the OX40 agonist ivuxolimab. The source is an adult with an advanced solid tumor such as melanoma, head and neck, liver or kidney cancer. CDR3s include the opening cysteine and the closing phenylalanine or tryptophan. The order of the fields is D gene, V gene, clone size, J gene, CDR3 protein, CDR3 DNA. The D gene is left open where the match is weak. Size is omitted from some rows. Given values are once, few, many or a class for expanded clones.

TRBD2,TRBV6-6,once,TRBJ2-4,CASSLAGGYNIQYF,TGTGCCAGCAGTTTAGCGGGGGGTTATAACATTCAGTACTTC
.,TRBV5-6,.,TRBJ1-2,CASSPERRVRGGYTF,TGTGCCAGCAGCCCTGAACGCAGGGTGAGGGGAGGCTACACCTTC
.,TRBV7-2,.,TRBJ2-1,CASSLVPSVYNEQFF,TGTGCCAGCAGCTTAGTTCCTAGCGTCTACAATGAGCAGTTCTTC
TRBD2,TRBV9,.,TRBJ2-7,CASSVAGGFSYEQYF,TGTGCCAGCAGCGTTGCGGGAGGGTTTTCCTACGAGCAGTACTTC
.,TRBV18,.,TRBJ2-7,CASSPGYEQYF,TGTGCCAGCTCACCCGGGTACGAGCAGTACTTC
.,TRBV19,.,TRBJ1-5,CASSIDLSGSRAPQHF,TGTGCCAGTAGTATAGATCTATCAGGGAGTAGGGCTCCCCAGCATTTT
.,TRBV27,.,TRBJ2-2,CASSLTAAAGELFF,TGTGCCAGCAGTTTAACGGCGGCCGCCGGGGAGCTGTTTTTT
.,TRBV5-8,.,TRBJ2-7,CASSLGKIYYEQYF,TGTGCCAGCAGCTTAGGAAAAATATACTACGAGCAGTACTTC
TRBD1,TRBV5-1,.,TRBJ2-5,CASSYGTGGAGETQYF,TGCGCCAGCAGCTACGGGACAGGGGGCGCAGGAGAGACCCAGTACTTC
.,TRBV27,.,TRBJ1-2,CASSFGPGPYGYTF,TGTGCCAGCAGTTTTGGGCCTGGCCCTTATGGCTACACCTTC
.,TRBV6-5,.,TRBJ2-7,CASGRQTAHYEQYF,TGTGCCAGCGGTCGACAGACGGCACACTACGAGCAGTACTTC
.,TRBV7-2,.,TRBJ1-1,CASSLRPNTEAFF,TGTGCCAGCAGCTTAAGGCCGAACACTGAAGCTTTCTTT
TRBD2,TRBV27,.,TRBJ2-1,CASSLFSGAGYNEQFF,TGTGCCAGCAGTTTATTTAGCGGGGCTGGGTACAATGAGCAGTTCTTC
.,TRBV13,.,TRBJ2-4,CASSLGDTSAKNIQYF,TGTGCCAGCAGCTTAGGGGACACTTCAGCCAAAAACATTCAGTACTTC
TRBD2,TRBV27,.,TRBJ2-3,CASSSRQTSSGLDTQYF,TGTGCCAGCAGTTCCCGACAGACTAGTAGCGGGCTAGATACGCAGTATTTT
.,TRBV5-1,once,TRBJ2-7,CASSYDTFYEQYF,TGCGCCAGCAGCTATGACACATTCTACGAGCAGTACTTC
.,TRBV7-8,.,TRBJ2-1,CASRVILADNEQFF,TGTGCCAGCAGAGTTATTCTTGCTGACAATGAGCAGTTCTTC
TRBD1,TRBV28,few,TRBJ1-1,CASSLDRSEAFF,TGTGCCAGCAGTCTGGACAGGTCTGAAGCTTTCTTT
.,TRBV19,.,TRBJ1-3,CASQRGAGNTIYF,TGTGCCTCTCAACGGGGGGCGGGAAACACCATATATTTT
.,TRBV29-1,once,TRBJ2-5,CSVVILGTQYF,TGCAGCGTTGTAATCCTCGGGACCCAGTACTTC
TRBD2,TRBV5-1,.,TRBJ2-7,CASSFAGGYEQYF,TGCGCCAGCAGTTTTGCGGGGGGCTACGAGCAGTACTTC
TRBD1,TRBV29-1,.,TRBJ2-5,CSVETGEVWTQYF,TGCAGCGTTGAGACAGGGGAGGTATGGACCCAGTACTTC
.,TRBV15,.,TRBJ2-5,CATSTPRGDETQYF,TGTGCCACCAGCACCCCCCGGGGAGACGAGACCCAGTACTTC
.,TRBV5-4,.,TRBJ2-7,CASSWGGGDYEQYF,TGTGCCAGCAGCTGGGGGGGCGGGGACTACGAGCAGTACTTC
.,TRBV28,.,TRBJ1-2,CASSLLAQQGDGYTF,TGTGCCAGCAGCCTGCTTGCACAACAGGGCGATGGCTACACCTTC
.,TRBV11-2,.,TRBJ1-1,CASSYSMNTEAFF,TGTGCCAGCAGCTACTCCATGAACACTGAAGCTTTCTTT
.,TRBV27,.,TRBJ2-1,CASSSSDGPYNEQFF,TGTGCCAGCAGTTCGTCGGACGGACCCTACAATGAGCAGTTCTTC
.,TRBV5-4,.,TRBJ2-3,CASSLSWGTDTQYF,TGTGCCAGCAGCTTGTCGTGGGGCACAGATACGCAGTATTTT
.,TRBV4-1,.,TRBJ2-7,CASSLRQDSYEQYF,TGCGCCAGCAGCCTACGACAGGACTCCTACGAGCAGTACTTC